The rows below give T cell receptor beta chains drawn from one sample of a study of blood T cell repertoires in COVID-19. The table came from immunoSEQ multiplex PCR; TCRdb's copy has only in-frame clones and leaves some out. The sample contains under 250,000 clones, about 83% of which appear only once. The sequenced material came from peripheral blood. The receptors were sampled from a human donor in a cohort sampled during active COVID-19. CDR3s leave out the opening cysteine and the closing phenylalanine or tryptophan. Each record gives: CDR3 length, V gene, CDR3 protein.

length: 11
V: TRBV6-5
CDR3: ASSLQGANEQF

length: 10
V: TRBV20-1
CDR3: SASFGPYEQY

length: 11
V: TRBV19
CDR3: ATGQGAFQPQH

length: 13
V: TRBV11-3
CDR3: ASSLGGRSADTQY

length: 15
V: TRBV21-1
CDR3: ASSKGSETSGGETQY

length: 13
V: TRBV27
CDR3: ASSLFAGGADTQY

length: 11
V: TRBV10-1
CDR3: ASSESEGSTQY

length: 12
V: TRBV5-4
CDR3: ASSQATGGYEQY

length: 12
V: TRBV9
CDR3: ASSPSGRAYEQY

length: 13
V: TRBV10-3
CDR3: AIGGGARGNQPQH

length: 15
V: TRBV5-4
CDR3: ASSLAFGTGTPHTQY

length: 16
V: TRBV27
CDR3: ASSSVTASTSGANVLT

length: 8
V: TRBV2
CDR3: ASSSQTQY

length: 11
V: TRBV7-9
CDR3: ASSFGSHYEQY

length: 16
V: TRBV4-1
CDR3: ASSQESGGPYLTDTQY

length: 11
V: TRBV2
CDR3: ASRRQGADGYT

length: 12
V: TRBV28
CDR3: ASSLVRDFHEQY

length: 13
V: TRBV7-2
CDR3: ASSLVIGRGGEQY

length: 14
V: TRBV5-1
CDR3: ASSLGSTGSGNTIY

length: 12
V: TRBV6-5
CDR3: ASNRQGANTEAF

length: 15
V: TRBV4-2
CDR3: ASSQGGGLAGRYEQY

length: 16
V: TRBV4-1
CDR3: ASSQDHSAQGKDSPLH

length: 12
V: TRBV3-1/TRBV3-2
CDR3: ASSQGDSSYEQY

length: 9
V: TRBV10-2
CDR3: ASSENTKQY

length: 10
V: TRBV6-5
CDR3: ASTNAAASQF

length: 13
V: TRBV27
CDR3: ASSPGQGANQPQH

length: 11
V: TRBV10-1
CDR3: ASRGQGGTEAF

length: 14
V: TRBV19
CDR3: ASSISSGGPSYEQY

length: 10
V: TRBV29-1
CDR3: SVEVENYGYT

length: 13
V: TRBV19
CDR3: ASSIVPGSDTEAF

length: 17
V: TRBV4-2
CDR3: ASSQGLSLRRGPTYEQY